The sample holds many counts of the clone carrying this TCR beta chain. Antigen specificity is unknown. A much larger clone is a single base away; this may be a read error. The data derive from a study of CD8 T cells in ankylosing spondylitis. Study-wide results and limits: Typical of ankylosing spondylitis blood, it appeared, was a TCR beta motif of eight highly homologous variants.

The CDR3 loop spans 13 amino acids. Germline-derived CDR1 and CDR2 are SGHRS and YFSETQ. V lost 1 base to trimming and J lost 0 bases, with 4 bases between them. Quantitative 5'-RACE with molecular barcodes was used to make the TCR beta libraries. TCRdb passed the 5' RACE reads through MiXCR, listing each CDR3 protein once. Among 450,000 to 550,000 distinct CDR3 sequences listed, less than 6% were seen once. Sample: blood, either unsorted or a sorted T cell fraction (not recorded which). This receptor was identified in a male donor with ankylosing spondylitis. V is TRBV5-1 and J is TRBJ1-1; D is ambiguous. The CDR3, as DNA: TGCGCCAGCAGCTTGATAGTGAACACTGAAGCTTTCTTT. Translation gives CASSLIVNTEAFF.